Each of the 6 T cell receptor beta chains below was sequenced from the same sample in a study of cytomegalovirus exposure and HLA in healthy donors. With 60 Vbeta and 13 Jbeta primers, the PCR was carried out. Generated by immunoSEQ multiplex PCR, the TCRdb table keeps only in-frame clones and is missing some. In the table there are some 120,000 clones, more than 60% of which are singletons. The sample was PBMCs. The receptors were gathered from a woman aged 45-60 years in good health and CMV-seropositive.

J is TRBJ1-1 and V is TRBV7-9; TRBD1 aligns across 7 bases. V was pared by 7 bases and J by 8 bases, with 4 bases of the junction left unmatched. CDR1 and CDR2 from the germline V gene are SEHNR and FQNEAQ (reference sequence). The CDR3 covers 11 residues. CDR3 sequence (DNA): TGTGCCAGCAACACGGACAGGGAAGCTTTCTTT. It codes for CASNTDREAFF.

The chain joins TRBV12-5 to TRBJ2-1; 15 bases align to TRBD2. Germline lookup yields CDR1 LGHNT and CDR2 FRNRAP. Germline trimming cut 6 bases from V and 0 bases from J; bases unmatched to any gene: 6. The CDR3 extends over 18 amino acids. The CDR3 sequence: CASGPGTSGRSSYNEQFF. The CDR3, as DNA: TGTGCTAGTGGCCCCGGGACTAGCGGGAGGAGCTCCTACAATGAGCAGTTCTTC.

This sequence joins TRBV15 and TRBJ2-7; 9 nucleotides align to TRBD1. The junction had 9 bases not matched to a gene; V was cut back by 3 bases and J by 6 bases. CDR1 LNHNV and CDR2 YYDKDF come from the germline V gene (reference sequence). The CDR3 has 15 amino acids. The CDR3 sequence: CATSSGGTGSLEQYF. In DNA, the CDR3 is TGTGCCACCAGCAGTGGTGGGACAGGGTCCCTCGAGCAGTACTTC.

V usage is TRBV7-2 and J usage is TRBJ2-2; D gene uncertain. This CDR3 has 14 amino acids. Trimming removed 1 base from V and 7 bases from J, with 10 bases in between. Germline CDR1 and CDR2: SGHTA and FQGNSA. The CDR3, as DNA: TGTGCCAGCAGCTTAGAGACAACATACGGGGAGCTGTTTTTT. It codes for CASSLETTYGELFF.

V is TRBV9 and J is TRBJ2-5; TRBD2 matches at 10 bases. Per germline, CDR1 SGDLS and CDR2 YYNGEE. The CDR3 spans 16 residues. The J segment lost 2 bases and the V segment lost 2 bases, leaving 6 bases of the junction unmatched. The CDR3 region has the DNA TGTGCCAGCAGCGTGGGTCCAGCGGGGGGGCAAGAGACCCAGTACTTC. It specifies CASSVGPAGGQETQYF.

The J gene is TRBJ1-3, the V gene TRBV18; 8 positions match TRBD1. J was trimmed by 7 bases and V by 6 bases; bases with no gene match: 11. Germline assignment: CDR1 KGHSH and CDR2 LQKENI. The length of the CDR3 is 15 residues. The DNA for the CDR3 is TGTGCCAGCTCCCCCAGACAGGGGACCATTAACACCATATATTTT. It codes for CASSPRQGTINTIYF.